This TCR beta chain was recorded in a study of blood T cell repertoires in COVID-19. The CDR3 has 13 residues. Germline CDR1 reads SGHVS; CDR2 reads FNYEAQ. The junction had 6 bases not matched to a gene; V was cut back by 4 bases and J by 6 bases. Data came from immunoSEQ multiplex PCR; TCRdb stores just in-frame clones and leaves some out. This sample carries around 250,000 clones, around 90% of them seen once, and the ten largest clones take 0.85% to 1%. Material: peripheral blood. This chain joins TRBV7-6 and TRBJ2-7; 7 bases fit TRBD1. The sequence derives from a woman aged 40-49 years who had recovered from COVID-19. As DNA, the CDR3 is TGTGCCAGCAGCTCGGGACAGTTCGCCGAGCAGTACTTC. Its translation is CASSSGQFAEQYF.